Listed below are T cell receptor beta chains from one sample, sequenced in a study of OX40 agonist ivuxolimab in advanced cancers. Libraries were prepared by immunoSEQ multiplex PCR; TCRdb keeps only in-frame clonotypes and omits some of them. The data hold approximately 24,000 clones, with roughly 84% observed a single time. The starting material was CD4+ or CD8+ T cells sorted from blood, obtained in a trial of the OX40 agonist ivuxolimab. The receptor set was obtained from an adult with an advanced solid tumor such as melanoma, head and neck, liver or kidney cancer. Each CDR3 is given with its conserved first and last residue. A D gene is named only where the DNA matches it firmly. A row's size may be missing; if present it is once, few, many or a size class.

clone_size,j_call,d_call,v_call,cdr3_aa,cdr3_nt
NA,TRBJ1-2,TRBD1,TRBV11-2,CASSLGQGRRGYGYTF,TGTGCCAGCAGCTTGGGACAGGGCAGACGGGGTTATGGCTACACCTTC
NA,TRBJ2-7,NA,TRBV19,CASSARVGYEQYF,TGTGCCAGTAGTGCAAGGGTCGGGTACGAGCAGTACTTC
NA,TRBJ1-1,TRBD1,TRBV6-5,CASSSDRVSEAFF,TGTGCCAGCAGTAGCGACAGGGTCTCTGAAGCTTTCTTT
NA,TRBJ2-7,TRBD2,TRBV6-1,CASSPSGSSYEQYF,TGTGCCAGCAGCCCCAGCGGGAGCTCCTACGAGCAGTACTTC
NA,TRBJ2-4,NA,TRBV5-1,CASSPEGGVAKNIQYF,TGCGCCAGCAGCCCGGAAGGAGGGGTGGCCAAAAACATTCAGTACTTC
NA,TRBJ2-3,TRBD1,TRBV7-2,CASSVRTGQSTDTQYF,TGTGCCAGCAGCGTCAGGACAGGGCAGAGCACAGATACGCAGTATTTT
NA,TRBJ2-7,TRBD2,TRBV10-3,CAISAGRDIRYYEQYF,TGTGCCATCAGTGCCGGGAGGGACATACGATACTACGAGCAGTACTTC
NA,TRBJ2-3,NA,TRBV19,CASSKKGTDTQYF,TGTGCCAGTAGTAAGAAGGGAACAGATACGCAGTATTTT
once,TRBJ2-2,TRBD1,TRBV25-1,CASSVGTGFGTGELFF,TGTGCCAGCAGTGTGGGGACAGGGTTTGGTACCGGGGAGCTGTTTTTT
NA,TRBJ1-1,TRBD1,TRBV27,CAIPSGTGGGTEAFF,TGTGCCATTCCTTCCGGGACAGGGGGGGGCACTGAAGCTTTCTTT
NA,TRBJ2-7,NA,TRBV6-6,CASSYSPGLYEQYF,TGTGCCAGCAGTTACTCCCCAGGGCTCTACGAGCAGTACTTC
NA,TRBJ1-2,NA,TRBV18,CASSPPAFNYGYTF,TGTGCCAGCTCACCGCCAGCTTTTAACTATGGCTACACCTTC
few,TRBJ1-1,NA,TRBV4-2,CASSQYSRTPNTEAFF,TGTGCCAGCAGCCAGTATTCCAGGACACCGAACACTGAAGCTTTCTTT
NA,TRBJ2-1,TRBD2,TRBV15,CATSPLGAGDNEQFF,TGTGCCACCAGCCCCCTAGGAGCGGGGGACAATGAGCAGTTCTTC
few,TRBJ2-5,TRBD2,TRBV7-3,CASSLTAGDQETQYF,TGTGCCAGCAGCTTAACGGCGGGAGACCAAGAGACCCAGTACTTC
once,TRBJ1-1,NA,TRBV20-1,CSAELNTEAFF,TGCAGTGCCGAGTTGAACACTGAAGCTTTCTTT
NA,TRBJ2-1,TRBD1,TRBV6-6,CASSYSLGQGVGEQFF,TGTGCCAGCAGTTACTCTCTGGGACAGGGGGTAGGTGAGCAGTTCTTC
NA,TRBJ2-3,TRBD2,TRBV7-2,CASSLGSSGSADTQYF,TGTGCCAGCAGCTTAGGATCTAGCGGGAGCGCAGATACGCAGTATTTT
NA,TRBJ1-2,NA,TRBV6-4,CASSEQGSGGYTF,TGTGCCAGCAGTGAGCAGGGATCGGGCGGCTACACCTTC
NA,TRBJ2-1,TRBD1,TRBV7-2,CASRPDRGSYNEQFF,TGTGCCAGCAGACCTGACAGGGGCTCCTACAATGAGCAGTTCTTC
NA,TRBJ1-1,TRBD1,TRBV29-1,CSVTEGQGNTEAFF,TGCAGCGTTACCGAGGGACAGGGGAACACTGAAGCTTTCTTT
NA,TRBJ1-3,NA,TRBV7-7,CASSHGQGNTIYF,TGTGCTAGCAGCCATGGACAGGGAAACACCATATATTTT
few,TRBJ1-5,NA,TRBV19,CASSTVVGQPQHF,TGTGCCAGTAGTACCGTAGTAGGACAGCCCCAGCATTTT
NA,TRBJ1-1,TRBD1,TRBV29-1,CSVGTGGRREAFF,TGCAGCGTTGGGACAGGGGGCCGTAGGGAAGCTTTCTTT
NA,TRBJ2-3,NA,TRBV5-4,CASSLDEGVDTQYF,TGTGCCAGCAGCTTGGACGAAGGGGTAGATACGCAGTATTTT
NA,TRBJ2-7,NA,TRBV4-3,CASSQGQTRDSGLYEQYF,TGCGCCAGCAGCCAAGGACAAACCCGGGACTCCGGTCTTTACGAGCAGTACTTC
NA,TRBJ2-5,NA,TRBV7-7,CASSLAGLGETQYF,TGTGCTAGCAGCTTAGCAGGGCTCGGCGAGACCCAGTACTTC
NA,TRBJ2-1,TRBD2,TRBV5-6,CASSFRTSGIRNEQFF,TGTGCCAGCAGCTTCCGGACTAGCGGGATTCGCAATGAGCAGTTCTTC
NA,TRBJ2-7,TRBD2,TRBV6-5,CASTSGRAYEQYF,TGTGCCAGCACTAGCGGGAGGGCCTACGAGCAGTACTTC
NA,TRBJ2-5,TRBD2,TRBV7-2,CASSLVARKTSAETQYF,TGTGCCAGCAGCTTAGTCGCTCGGAAGACTAGCGCCGAGACCCAGTACTTC
NA,TRBJ1-6,NA,TRBV30,CAWSGGGMNNSPLHF,TGTGCCTGGAGTGGGGGGGGAATGAATAATTCACCCCTCCACTTT
once,TRBJ1-6,NA,TRBV30,CAWRAGSIYNSPLHF,TGTGCCTGGAGGGCAGGGAGCATCTATAATTCACCCCTCCACTTT
NA,TRBJ2-7,TRBD2,TRBV6-5,CASTTSGEQYF,TGTGCCAGCACTACTAGCGGCGAGCAGTACTTC
NA,TRBJ2-3,NA,TRBV13,CASSLQSDTQYF,TGTGCCAGCAGCCTCCAATCAGATACGCAGTATTTT
NA,TRBJ2-1,NA,TRBV11-2,CASSLVPSQGEQFF,TGTGCCAGCAGCTTAGTCCCTAGTCAGGGTGAGCAGTTCTTC
NA,TRBJ2-5,NA,TRBV27,CASSEGIGSEETQYF,TGTGCCAGCTCCGAGGGGATCGGGTCCGAGGAGACCCAGTACTTC
NA,TRBJ2-1,TRBD2,TRBV11-2,CASSLELSAGGFYNEQFF,TGTGCCAGCAGCTTAGAATTATCGGCGGGGGGTTTCTACAATGAGCAGTTCTTC
NA,TRBJ2-7,NA,TRBV19,CASRDGPTDGSEQYF,TGTGCCAGTAGAGATGGCCCGACAGATGGGAGCGAGCAGTACTTC
NA,TRBJ1-4,NA,TRBV18,CASSPPTDRSEKLFF,TGTGCCAGCTCACCACCGACGGATAGGAGTGAAAAACTGTTTTTT